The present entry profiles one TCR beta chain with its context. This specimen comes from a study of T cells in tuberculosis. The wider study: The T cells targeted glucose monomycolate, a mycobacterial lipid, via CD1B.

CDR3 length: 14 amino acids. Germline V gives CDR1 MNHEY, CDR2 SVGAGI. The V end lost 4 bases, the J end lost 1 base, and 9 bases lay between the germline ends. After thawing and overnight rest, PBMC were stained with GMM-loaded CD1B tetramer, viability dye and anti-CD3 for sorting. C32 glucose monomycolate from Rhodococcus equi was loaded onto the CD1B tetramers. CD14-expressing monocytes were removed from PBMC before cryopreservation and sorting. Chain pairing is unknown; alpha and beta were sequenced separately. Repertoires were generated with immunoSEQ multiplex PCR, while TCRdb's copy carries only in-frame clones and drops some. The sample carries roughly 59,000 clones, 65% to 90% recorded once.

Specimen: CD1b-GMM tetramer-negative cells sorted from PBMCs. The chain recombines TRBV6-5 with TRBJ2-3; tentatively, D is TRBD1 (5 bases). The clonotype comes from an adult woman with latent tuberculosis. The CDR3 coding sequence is TGTGCCAGCAGTTTTGACAGACGCACAGATACGCAGTATTTT. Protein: CASSFDRRTDTQYF.